This T cell receptor beta chain was identified during a study of cytomegalovirus exposure and HLA in healthy donors. Germline CDR1 reads SGHTA; CDR2 reads FQGNSA. This CDR3 has 14 residues. The V and J ends lost 5 bases and 0 bases, in that order; junction bases with no gene match: 3. Use of 60 Vbeta and 13 Jbeta primers characterized the PCR. The table came from immunoSEQ multiplex PCR; TCRdb's copy has only in-frame clones and leaves some out. In the table there are a few hundred thousand clones, 84% of which are singletons. This chain links TRBV7-2 with TRBJ2-5; 7 bases fit TRBD2. The receptor was isolated from a woman in her 40s in good health and CMV-seropositive. The sequenced material came from PBMCs. The CDR3 nucleotides read TGTGCCAGCAGCCCAGCGGGGAACCAAGAGACCCAGTACTTC. Translated, it gives CASSPAGNQETQYF.